These 14 T cell receptor beta chains were sequenced from one sample in a study of blood T cell repertoires in COVID-19. Data came from immunoSEQ multiplex PCR; TCRdb stores just in-frame clones and leaves some out. The sample contains roughly 200,000 clones, around 83% of which appear only once. Sequencing was done on a sample of peripheral blood. The receptor source for this set is a human donor in a cohort sampled during active COVID-19.

The CDR3 DNA is TGTGCCAGCAGCGACCACGGGGGGCGGGCTAATGAAAAACTGTTTTTT. It translates to CASSDHGGRANEKLFF. V gene TRBV21-1 combines with J gene TRBJ1-4. TRBV21-1 is tagged as a pseudogene. The CDR3 has 16 amino acids.

The rearrangement links TRBV28 to TRBJ2-7; 7 bases are a match to TRBD1. The CDR3 consists of 15 residues. Germline V gene lookup returns CDR1 MDHEN and CDR2 SYDVKM. With V trimmed by 6 bases and J by 1 base, 9 bases remained unmatched. The CDR3 loop reads CASRLRDRDSYEQYF. The CDR3 bases are TGTGCCAGCAGGTTACGAGACAGGGATTCCTACGAGCAGTACTTC.

This sequence joins TRBV2 and TRBJ2-5, with D perhaps matching TRBD1 (8 bases). This CDR3 contains 12 residues. V shed 6 bases and J shed 5 bases, with 10 bases lying between them. From germline, CDR1 is SNHLY and CDR2 FYNNEI. The CDR3 sequence is CASRQGGETQYF. CDR3 coding DNA: TGTGCCAGCAGACAGGGGGGGGAGACCCAGTACTTC.

The table lists this clone with a few counts. This chain joins TRBV10-1 and TRBJ2-7, with D hard to call. Germline loops: CDR1 WNHNN, CDR2 SYGVQD (reference sequence). CDR3 size: 13 residues. Trimming took off 0 bases at V and 7 bases at J, with 10 bases between the two ends. DNA of the CDR3: TGCGCCAGCAGTGAGTCGAGAGGTGGGGAGCAGTACTTC. Residues: CASSESRGGEQYF.

V usage is TRBV2 and J usage is TRBJ1-2; TRBD1 aligns across 7 bases. The CDR3 extends over 13 amino acids. Germline V gene lookup returns CDR1 SNHLY and CDR2 FYNNEI. The V gene end was trimmed by 9 bases and the J gene end by 6 bases; junction bases not matched to a gene: 10. The CDR3 loop is CASSQEGANGYTF. The DNA of the CDR3 is TGTGCCAGTAGCCAAGAGGGGGCGAATGGCTACACCTTC. The variable domain in full, with the rest retrieved from reference TRBV2 and TRBJ1-2, is EPEVTQTPSHQVTQMGQEVILRCVPISNHLYFYWYRQILGQKVEFLVSFYNNEISEKSEIFDDQFSVERPDGSNFTLKIRSTKLEDSAMYFCASSQEGANGYTFGSGTRLTVV.

The chain links TRBV28 to TRBJ1-1; the match to TRBD1 covers 11 bases. V trimming: 10 bases; J trimming: 3 bases; junction bases outside the gene matches: 10. The CDR3 extends over 15 amino acids. Germline CDR1 MDHEN, CDR2 SYDVKM. The CDR3 spells CAITVDRGLHTEAFF. For the CDR3, the DNA is TGTGCCATCACTGTGGACAGGGGGCTGCACACTGAAGCTTTCTTT.

J is TRBJ2-5 and V is TRBV3-1 (or the pseudogene TRBV3-2); D not resolved. This CDR3 is 15 amino acids long. V lost 1 base to trimming and J lost 0 bases, with 9 bases between them. Germline V gene sequence: CDR1 LGHDT, CDR2 YNNKEL (reference sequence). The CDR3 DNA is TGTGCCAGCAGCCAAGTCTCCGGGTACCAAGAGACCCAGTACTTC. Protein product: CASSQVSGYQETQYF.

This chain uses TRBV4-3 with TRBJ2-5, with D uncertain. Deletions cut 3 bases from V and 2 bases from J, with 13 bases between. Germline CDR1 and CDR2: LGHNA and YSLEER. The CDR3 sequence is 15 residues long. The CDR3 protein is CASSQATRVQETQYF. The CDR3 DNA sequence: TGCGCCAGCAGCCAGGCAACACGGGTTCAAGAGACCCAGTACTTC.

This chain connects TRBV7-2 to TRBJ2-7; 11 bases map to TRBD2. V lost 5 bases, J lost 7 bases, and 10 bases stayed unmatched. This CDR3 comprises 15 residues. Per germline, CDR1 SGHTA and CDR2 FQGNSA. Here the CDR3 reads CASSDLAGGRGEQYF. The DNA for the CDR3 is TGTGCCAGCAGCGACCTAGCGGGAGGACGAGGAGAGCAGTACTTC. The entire variable domain, with the rest obtained from reference TRBV7-2 and TRBJ2-7, is as follows: GAGVSQSPSNKVTEKGKDVELRCDPISGHTALYWYRQSLGQGLEFLIYFQGNSAPDKSGLPSDRFSAERTGGSVSTLTIQRTQQEDSAVYLCASSDLAGGRGEQYFGPGTRLTVT.

The chain is built from TRBV27 and TRBJ2-7; D uncertain. Trimming shortened V by 2 bases and J by 4 bases, and 9 bases separated the two germline ends. Germline CDR1 MNHEY, CDR2 SMNVEV (reference sequence). The CDR3 runs 13 residues. In nucleotides, the CDR3 is TGTGCCAGCAGTTTAAGTCTACCGTACGAGCAGTACTTC. It specifies CASSLSLPYEQYF.

The V gene is TRBV7-9, the J gene TRBJ2-7; 14 nucleotides agree with TRBD2. There are 17 residues in the CDR3. V shed 0 bases and J 4 bases; nucleotides not matched to a gene: 5. Germline V gene data show CDR1 as SEHNR and CDR2 as FQNEAQ (reference sequence). The CDR3 region is CASSLAPGLAGAYEQYF. The CDR3 coding sequence is TGTGCCAGCAGCTTAGCCCCGGGACTAGCGGGAGCATACGAGCAGTACTTC.

The chain links TRBV21-1 to TRBJ2-7; whether TRBD1, the table's D call, matches the DNA was not checked. TRBV21-1 is listed as a pseudogene. The CDR3 is made up of 14 amino acids. This CDR3 reads CASSKAGQIYEQYF. CDR3 DNA: TGTGCCAGCAGCAAAGCGGGACAGATCTACGAGCAGTACTTC.

J is TRBJ1-1 and V is TRBV3-1 (or the pseudogene TRBV3-2), with D perhaps TRBD1 (5 bases). Trimming took 10 bases from V and 1 from J, leaving 13 bases between them. The CDR3 contains 13 residues. Germline-derived CDR1 and CDR2 are LGHDT and YNNKEL (reference sequence). As DNA, the CDR3 is TGTGCCACTACGATGGGGGGGAACACTGAAGCTTTCTTT. Its translation is CATTMGGNTEAFF.

The chain has TRBV9 and TRBJ1-1, with 8 bases that match TRBD1. The CDR3 totals 16 residues. Germline CDR1 reads SGDLS; CDR2 reads YYNGEE. V was clipped by 2 bases and J by 3 bases; unmatched bases: 9. The CDR3 DNA follows: TGTGCCAGCAGCGTCCACGAACAGGGGGGGTACACTGAAGCTTTCTTT. Translating it yields CASSVHEQGGYTEAFF.